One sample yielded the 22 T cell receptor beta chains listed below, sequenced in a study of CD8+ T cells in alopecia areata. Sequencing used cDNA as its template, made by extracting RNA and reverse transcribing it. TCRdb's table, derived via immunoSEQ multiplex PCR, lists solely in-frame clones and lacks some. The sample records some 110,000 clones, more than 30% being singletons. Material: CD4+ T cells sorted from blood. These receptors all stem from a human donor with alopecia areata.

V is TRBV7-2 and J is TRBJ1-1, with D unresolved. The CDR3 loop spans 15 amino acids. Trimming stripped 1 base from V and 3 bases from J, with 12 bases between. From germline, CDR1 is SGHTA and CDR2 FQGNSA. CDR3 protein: CASSLVVASDTEAFF. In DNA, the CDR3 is TGTGCCAGCAGCTTAGTTGTCGCCTCGGACACTGAAGCTTTCTTT. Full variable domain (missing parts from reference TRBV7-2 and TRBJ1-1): GAGVSQSPSNKVTEKGKDVELRCDPISGHTALYWYRQSLGQGLEFLIYFQGNSAPDKSGLPSDRFSAERTGGSVSTLTIQRTQQEDSAVYLCASSLVVASDTEAFFGQGTRLTVV.

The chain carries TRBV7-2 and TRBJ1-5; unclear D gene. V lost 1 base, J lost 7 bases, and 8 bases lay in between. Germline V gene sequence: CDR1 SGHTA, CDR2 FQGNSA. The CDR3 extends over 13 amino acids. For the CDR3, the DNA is TGTGCCAGCAGCTTAGATCGAGCCCAGCCCCAGCATTTT. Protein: CASSLDRAQPQHF.

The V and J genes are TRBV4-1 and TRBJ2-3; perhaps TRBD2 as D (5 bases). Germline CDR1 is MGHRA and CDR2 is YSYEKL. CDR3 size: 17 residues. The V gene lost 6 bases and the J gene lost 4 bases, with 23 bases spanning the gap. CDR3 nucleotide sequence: TGCGCCAGCAGTCCAAGAGTACAAGGGTGGCGGGCAGATACGCAGTATTTT. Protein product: CASSPRVQGWRADTQYF.

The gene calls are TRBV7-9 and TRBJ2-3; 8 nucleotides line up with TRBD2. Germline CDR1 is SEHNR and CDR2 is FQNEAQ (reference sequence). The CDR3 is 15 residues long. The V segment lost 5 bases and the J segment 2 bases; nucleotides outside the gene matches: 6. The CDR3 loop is CASSPGGGLTDTQYF. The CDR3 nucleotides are TGTGCCAGCAGCCCGGGGGGGGGCCTCACAGATACGCAGTATTTT.

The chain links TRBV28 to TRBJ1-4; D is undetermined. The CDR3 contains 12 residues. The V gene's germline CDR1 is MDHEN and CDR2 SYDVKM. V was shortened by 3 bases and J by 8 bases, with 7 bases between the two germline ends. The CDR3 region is CASSLRAEKLFF. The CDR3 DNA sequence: TGTGCCAGCAGTTTGAGGGCCGAAAAACTGTTTTTT.

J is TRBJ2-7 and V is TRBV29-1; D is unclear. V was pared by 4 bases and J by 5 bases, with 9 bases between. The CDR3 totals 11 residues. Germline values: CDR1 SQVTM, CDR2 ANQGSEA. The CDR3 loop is CSVALFDEQYF. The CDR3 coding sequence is TGCAGCGTTGCGCTCTTCGACGAGCAGTACTTC.

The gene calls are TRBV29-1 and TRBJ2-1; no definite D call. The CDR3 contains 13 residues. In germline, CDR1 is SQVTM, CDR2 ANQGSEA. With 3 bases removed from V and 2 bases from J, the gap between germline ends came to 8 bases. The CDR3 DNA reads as TGCAGCGTTGACAAGGAAACCTACAATGAGCAGTTCTTC. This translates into CSVDKETYNEQFF.

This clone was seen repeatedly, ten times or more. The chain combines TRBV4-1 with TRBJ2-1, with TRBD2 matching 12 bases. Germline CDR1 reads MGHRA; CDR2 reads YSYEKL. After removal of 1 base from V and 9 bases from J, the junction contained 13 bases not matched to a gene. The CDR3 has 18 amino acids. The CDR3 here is CASSQGLAGGPQSSEQFF. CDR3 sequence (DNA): TGCGCCAGCAGCCAAGGGCTAGCGGGAGGGCCCCAGTCGTCTGAGCAGTTCTTC.

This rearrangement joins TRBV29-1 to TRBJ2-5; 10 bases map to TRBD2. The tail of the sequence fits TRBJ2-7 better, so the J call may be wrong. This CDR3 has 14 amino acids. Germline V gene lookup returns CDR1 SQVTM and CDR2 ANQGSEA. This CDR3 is CSVLSTSGAYEQYF. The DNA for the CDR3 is TGCAGCGTTCTTAGCACTAGCGGGGCGTACGAGCAGTACTTC.

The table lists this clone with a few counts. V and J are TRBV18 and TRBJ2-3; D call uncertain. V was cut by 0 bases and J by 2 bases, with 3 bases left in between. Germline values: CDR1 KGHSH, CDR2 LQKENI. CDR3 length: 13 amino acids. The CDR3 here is CASSPPLTDTQYF. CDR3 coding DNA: TGTGCCAGCTCACCACCGCTCACAGATACGCAGTATTTT.

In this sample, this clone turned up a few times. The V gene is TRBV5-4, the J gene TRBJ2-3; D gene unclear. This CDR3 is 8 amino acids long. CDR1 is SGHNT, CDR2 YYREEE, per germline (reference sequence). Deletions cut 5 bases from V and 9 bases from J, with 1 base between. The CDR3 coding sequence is TGTGCCAGCAGAACGCAGTATTTT. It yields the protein CASRTQYF. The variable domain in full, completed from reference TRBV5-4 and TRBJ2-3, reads ETGVTQSPTHLIKTRGQQVTLRCSSQSGHNTVSWYQQALGQGPQFIFQYYREEENGRGNFPPRFSGLQFPNYSSELNVNALELDDSALYLCASRTQYFGPGTRLTVL.

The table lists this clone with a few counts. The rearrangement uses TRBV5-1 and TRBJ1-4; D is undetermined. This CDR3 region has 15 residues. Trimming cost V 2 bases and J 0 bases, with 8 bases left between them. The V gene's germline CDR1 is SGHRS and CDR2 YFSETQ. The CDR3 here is CASSFQMATNEKLFF. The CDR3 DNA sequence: TGCGCCAGCAGCTTCCAGATGGCAACTAATGAAAAACTGTTTTTT.

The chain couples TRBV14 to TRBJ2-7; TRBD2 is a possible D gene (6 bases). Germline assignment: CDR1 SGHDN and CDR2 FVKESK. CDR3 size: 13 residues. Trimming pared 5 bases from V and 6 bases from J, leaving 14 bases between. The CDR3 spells CASSRTTLSEQYF. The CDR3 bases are TGTGCCAGCAGCAGGACTACTTTGAGCGAGCAGTACTTC.

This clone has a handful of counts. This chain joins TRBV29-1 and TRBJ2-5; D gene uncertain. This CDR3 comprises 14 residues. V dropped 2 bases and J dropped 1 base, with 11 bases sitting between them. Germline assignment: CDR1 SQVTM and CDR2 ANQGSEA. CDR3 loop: CSVETWQAQETQYF. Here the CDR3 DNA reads TGCAGCGTTGAAACTTGGCAGGCCCAAGAGACCCAGTACTTC.

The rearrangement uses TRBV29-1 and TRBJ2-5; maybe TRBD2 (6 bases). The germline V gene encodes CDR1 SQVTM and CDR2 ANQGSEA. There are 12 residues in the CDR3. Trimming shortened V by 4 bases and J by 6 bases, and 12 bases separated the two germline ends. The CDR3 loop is CSVVEGGKTQYF. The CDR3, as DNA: TGCAGCGTTGTGGAAGGCGGGAAGACCCAGTACTTC.

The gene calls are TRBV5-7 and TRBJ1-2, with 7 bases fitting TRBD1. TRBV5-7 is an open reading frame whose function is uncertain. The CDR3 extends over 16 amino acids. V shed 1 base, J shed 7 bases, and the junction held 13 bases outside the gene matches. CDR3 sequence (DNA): TGTGCCAGCAGCTTGTGGGGTTTCAGACAGGGCTGTGGCTACACCTTC. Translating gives CASSLWGFRQGCGYTF.

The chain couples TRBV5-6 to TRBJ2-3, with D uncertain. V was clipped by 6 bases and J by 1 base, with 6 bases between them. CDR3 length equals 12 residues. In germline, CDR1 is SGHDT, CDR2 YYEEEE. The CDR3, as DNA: TGTGCCAGCACCCGGGGCACAGATACGCAGTATTTT. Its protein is CASTRGTDTQYF.

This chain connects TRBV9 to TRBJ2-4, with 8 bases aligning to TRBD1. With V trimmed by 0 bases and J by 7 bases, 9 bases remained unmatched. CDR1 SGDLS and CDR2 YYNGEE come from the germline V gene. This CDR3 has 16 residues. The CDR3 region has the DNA TGTGCCAGCAGCGTAGGGGGACAGGCCGCTCTCAACATTCAGTACTTC. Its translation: CASSVGGQAALNIQYF.

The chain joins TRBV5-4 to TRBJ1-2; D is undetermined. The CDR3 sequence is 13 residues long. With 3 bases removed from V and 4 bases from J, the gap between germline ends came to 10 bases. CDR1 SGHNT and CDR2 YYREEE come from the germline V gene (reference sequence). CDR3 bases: TGTGCCAGCAGCTCGGACGGCGCCTATGGCTACACCTTC. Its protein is CASSSDGAYGYTF.

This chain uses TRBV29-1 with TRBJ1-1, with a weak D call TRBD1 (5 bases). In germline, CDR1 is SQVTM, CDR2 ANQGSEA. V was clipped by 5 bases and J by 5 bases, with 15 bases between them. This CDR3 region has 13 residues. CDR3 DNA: TGCAGCGTTATCTACAGGATGGGGACTGAAGCTTTCTTT. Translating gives CSVIYRMGTEAFF.

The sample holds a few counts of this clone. The CDR3 DNA is TGTGCCAGCAGCTCGAGTGGGACAGGGAATCAGCCCCAGCATTTT. This codes for CASSSSGTGNQPQHF. V gene TRBV7-2 combines with J gene TRBJ1-5; 9 bases match TRBD1. Germline CDR1 and CDR2: SGHTA and FQGNSA. This CDR3 has 15 amino acids. Losses at the gene ends were 4 bases for V and 4 bases for J; bases not matched to a gene: 5.

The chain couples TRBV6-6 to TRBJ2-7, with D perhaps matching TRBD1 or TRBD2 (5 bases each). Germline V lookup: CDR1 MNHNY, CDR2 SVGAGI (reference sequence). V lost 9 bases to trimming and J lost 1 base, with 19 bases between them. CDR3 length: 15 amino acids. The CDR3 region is CASLDSGTGSYEQYF. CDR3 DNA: TGTGCCAGTTTAGACTCCGGGACGGGGTCCTACGAGCAGTACTTC.